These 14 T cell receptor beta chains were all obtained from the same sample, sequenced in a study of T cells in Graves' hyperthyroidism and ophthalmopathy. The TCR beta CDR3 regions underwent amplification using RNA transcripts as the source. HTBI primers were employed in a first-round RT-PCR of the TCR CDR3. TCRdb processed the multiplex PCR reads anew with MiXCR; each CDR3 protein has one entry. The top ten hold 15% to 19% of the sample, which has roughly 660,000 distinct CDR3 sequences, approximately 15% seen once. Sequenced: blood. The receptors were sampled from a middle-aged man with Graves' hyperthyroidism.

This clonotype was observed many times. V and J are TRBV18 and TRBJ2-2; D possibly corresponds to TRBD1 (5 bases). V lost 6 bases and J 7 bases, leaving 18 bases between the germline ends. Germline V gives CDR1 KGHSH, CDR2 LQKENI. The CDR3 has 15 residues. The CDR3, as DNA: TGTGCCAGCTCTGGAACAGTCAGAAGGGGCGGGGAGCTGTTTTTT. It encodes CASSGTVRRGGELFF.

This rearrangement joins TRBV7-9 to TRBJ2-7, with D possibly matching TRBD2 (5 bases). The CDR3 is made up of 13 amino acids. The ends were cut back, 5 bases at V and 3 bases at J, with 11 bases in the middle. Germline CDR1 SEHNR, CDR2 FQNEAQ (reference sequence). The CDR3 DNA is TGTGCCAGCAGCGCGGACTTAAACTACGAGCAGTACTTC. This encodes CASSADLNYEQYF.

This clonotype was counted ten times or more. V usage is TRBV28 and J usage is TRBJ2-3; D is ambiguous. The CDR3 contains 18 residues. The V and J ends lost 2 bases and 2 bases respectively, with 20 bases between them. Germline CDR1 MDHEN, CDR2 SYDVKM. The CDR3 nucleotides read TGTGCCAGCAGTTTAATCTCTTCCGCCAATCTTCTCACAGATACGCAGTATTTT. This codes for CASSLISSANLLTDTQYF.

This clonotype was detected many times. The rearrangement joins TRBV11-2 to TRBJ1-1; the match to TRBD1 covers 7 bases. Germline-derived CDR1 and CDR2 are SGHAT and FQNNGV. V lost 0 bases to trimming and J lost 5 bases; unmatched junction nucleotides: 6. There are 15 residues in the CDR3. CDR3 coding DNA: TGTGCCAGCAGCTTAGAAGGCAGGGGGAAAACTGAAGCTTTCTTT. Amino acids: CASSLEGRGKTEAFF.

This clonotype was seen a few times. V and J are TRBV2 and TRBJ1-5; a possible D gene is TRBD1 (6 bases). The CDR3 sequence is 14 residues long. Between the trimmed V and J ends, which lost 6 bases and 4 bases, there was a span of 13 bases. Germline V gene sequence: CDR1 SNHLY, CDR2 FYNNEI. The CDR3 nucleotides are TGTGCCAGCAGCCTGGGGGCAAATAATCAGCCCCAGCATTTT. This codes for CASSLGANNQPQHF.

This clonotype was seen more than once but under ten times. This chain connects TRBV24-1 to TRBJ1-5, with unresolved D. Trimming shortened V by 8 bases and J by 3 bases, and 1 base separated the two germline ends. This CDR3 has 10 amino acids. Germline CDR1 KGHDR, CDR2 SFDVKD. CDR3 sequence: CATNNQPQHF. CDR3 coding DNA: TGTGCCACCAACAATCAGCCCCAGCATTTT.

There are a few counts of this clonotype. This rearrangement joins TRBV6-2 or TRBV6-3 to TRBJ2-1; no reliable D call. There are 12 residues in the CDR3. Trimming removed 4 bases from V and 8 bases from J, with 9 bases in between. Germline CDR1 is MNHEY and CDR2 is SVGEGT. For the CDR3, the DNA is TGTGCCAGCAGTTCGGTGTTATATGAGCAGTTCTTC. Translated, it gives CASSSVLYEQFF.

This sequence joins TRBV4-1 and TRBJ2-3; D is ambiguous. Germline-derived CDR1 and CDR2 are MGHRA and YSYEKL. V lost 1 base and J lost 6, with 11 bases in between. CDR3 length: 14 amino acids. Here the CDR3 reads CASSQGSGADTQYF. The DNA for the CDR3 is TGCGCCAGCAGCCAAGGGTCAGGTGCTGATACGCAGTATTTT.

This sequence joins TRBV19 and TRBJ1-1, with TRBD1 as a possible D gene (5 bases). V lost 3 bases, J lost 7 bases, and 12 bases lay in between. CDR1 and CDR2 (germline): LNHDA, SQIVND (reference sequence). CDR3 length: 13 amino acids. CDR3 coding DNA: TGTGCCAGTAGTATCGGGGCGCGAAATGAAGCTTTCTTT. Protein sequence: CASSIGARNEAFF.

The CDR3 protein is CASSPRDRHYEQYF. The CDR3 nucleotides read TGTGCCAGCTCACCACGGGACAGACACTACGAGCAGTACTTC. This rearrangement joins TRBV18 to TRBJ2-7; 7 bases match TRBD1. There are 14 residues in the CDR3. With V trimmed by 1 base and J by 3 bases, 3 bases remained unmatched. The germline gives CDR1 KGHSH, CDR2 LQKENI.

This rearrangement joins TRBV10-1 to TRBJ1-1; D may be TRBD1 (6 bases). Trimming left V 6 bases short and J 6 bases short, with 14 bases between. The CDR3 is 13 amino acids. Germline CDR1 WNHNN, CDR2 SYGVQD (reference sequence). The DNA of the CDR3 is TGCGCCAGCAGCTACAGGGAGGCTGCTGAAGCTTTCTTT. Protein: CASSYREAAEAFF.

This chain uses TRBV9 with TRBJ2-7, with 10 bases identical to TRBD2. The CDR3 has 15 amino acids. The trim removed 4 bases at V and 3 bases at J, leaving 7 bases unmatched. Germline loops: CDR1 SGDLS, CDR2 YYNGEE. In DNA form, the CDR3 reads TGTGCCAGCAGCTTAAAATGGACTAGCGGCTACGAGCAGTACTTC. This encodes CASSLKWTSGYEQYF.

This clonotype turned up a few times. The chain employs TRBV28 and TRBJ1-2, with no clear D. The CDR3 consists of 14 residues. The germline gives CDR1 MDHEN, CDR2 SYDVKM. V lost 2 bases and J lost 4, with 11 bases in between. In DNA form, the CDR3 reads TGTGCCAGCAGTTTAACAGCACGGCCCTATGGCTACACCTTC. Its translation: CASSLTARPYGYTF.

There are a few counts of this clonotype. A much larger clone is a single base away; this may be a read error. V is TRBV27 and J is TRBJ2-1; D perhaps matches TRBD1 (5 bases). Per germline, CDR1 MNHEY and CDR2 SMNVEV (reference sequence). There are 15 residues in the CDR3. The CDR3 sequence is CASSSDSSSYDEQFF. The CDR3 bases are TGTGCCAGCAGTTCAGACAGTAGCTCCTACGATGAGCAGTTCTTC.